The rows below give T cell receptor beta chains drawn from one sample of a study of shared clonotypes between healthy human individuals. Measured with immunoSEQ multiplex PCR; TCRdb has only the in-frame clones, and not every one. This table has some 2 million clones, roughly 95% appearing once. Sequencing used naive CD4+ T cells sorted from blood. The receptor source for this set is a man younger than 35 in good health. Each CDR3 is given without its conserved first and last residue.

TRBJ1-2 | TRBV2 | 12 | ASSDETETYGYT
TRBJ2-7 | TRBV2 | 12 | ASGDSTLSYEQY
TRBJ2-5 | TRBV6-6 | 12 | ASSYSRQGETQY
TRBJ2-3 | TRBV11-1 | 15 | ASSLSLAGRGTDTQY
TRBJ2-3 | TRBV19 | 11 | ASSPARTDTQY
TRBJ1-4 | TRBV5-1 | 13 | ASSWGPVGNEKLF
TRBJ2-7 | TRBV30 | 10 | AWDRGMSEQY
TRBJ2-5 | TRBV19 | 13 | ASSIAGTSDETQY
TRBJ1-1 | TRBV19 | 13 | ASSYGAVGDTEAF
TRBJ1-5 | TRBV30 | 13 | AWSVGGSTAQPQH
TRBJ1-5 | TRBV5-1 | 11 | ASSDDGAGAQH
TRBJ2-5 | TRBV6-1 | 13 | ASSPKRLNEETQY
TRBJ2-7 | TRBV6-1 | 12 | ASNLGGRSYEQY
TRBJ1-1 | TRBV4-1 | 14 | ASSQDRAGGSTEAF
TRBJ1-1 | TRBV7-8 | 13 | ASSLLGTANTEAF
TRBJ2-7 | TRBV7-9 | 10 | ASSLEVSEQY
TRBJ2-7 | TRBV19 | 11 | ASSKRISYEQY
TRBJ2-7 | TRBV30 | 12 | AWRDREGTYEQY
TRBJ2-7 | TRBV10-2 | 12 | ASSRTEGNYEQY
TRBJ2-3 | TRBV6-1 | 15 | ASSELGLADRTDTQY
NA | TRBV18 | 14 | ASSPQPSSGGHEQY
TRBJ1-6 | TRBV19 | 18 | ASSIKGFRDTLSYNSPLH
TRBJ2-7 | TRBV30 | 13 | AWRVIGVSSYEQY
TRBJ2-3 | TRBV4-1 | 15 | ASSQTGRSHATDTQY
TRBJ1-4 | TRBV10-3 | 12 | AISEGQFGEKLF
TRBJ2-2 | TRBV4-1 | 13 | ASSQPGGNTGELF
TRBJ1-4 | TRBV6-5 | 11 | ASTRGRNEKLF
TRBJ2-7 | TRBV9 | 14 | ASSGPGPPSSYEQY
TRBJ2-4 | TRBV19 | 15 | ASWGPPSGVAKNIQY
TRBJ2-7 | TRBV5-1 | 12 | ASSPSGGTYEQY
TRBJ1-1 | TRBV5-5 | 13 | ASSLVGVMNTEAF
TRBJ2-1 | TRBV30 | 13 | AWTVGGTVNNEQF
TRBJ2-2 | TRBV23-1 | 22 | ASSQPSRPYDRRTSTLNTGELF
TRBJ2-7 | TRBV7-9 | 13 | ASSQSGAEGYEQY
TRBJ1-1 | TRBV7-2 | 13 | ASSFGQVPITEAF
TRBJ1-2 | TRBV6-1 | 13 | ASKAQDGGFSGYT
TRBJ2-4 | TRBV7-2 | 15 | ASSSPGLAGGKNIQY
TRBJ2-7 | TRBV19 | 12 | ASSITGSSYEQY
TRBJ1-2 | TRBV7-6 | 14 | ASSSGQRDGNYGYT
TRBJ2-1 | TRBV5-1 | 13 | ASRSSGSSYNEQF
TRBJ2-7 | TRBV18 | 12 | ASSPQGVGSEQY
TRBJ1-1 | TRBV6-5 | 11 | ASSPSDRGKAF
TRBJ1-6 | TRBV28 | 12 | ASTSGQSFSPLH
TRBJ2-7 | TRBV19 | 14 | ASSTRTDRKIYEQY
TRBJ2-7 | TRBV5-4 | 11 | ASSAGVTYEQY
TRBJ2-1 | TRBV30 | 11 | AWRPGPYNEQF
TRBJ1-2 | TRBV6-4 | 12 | ASSAVQGAGGYT
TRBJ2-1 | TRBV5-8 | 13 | ASSHSGGPNNEQF
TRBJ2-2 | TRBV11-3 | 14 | ASSPYRGWDTGELF
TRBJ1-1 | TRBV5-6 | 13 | ASSLIGGMNTEAF
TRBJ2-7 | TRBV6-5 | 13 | ASIDLAGGNYEQY
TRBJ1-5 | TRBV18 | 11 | ASSPDRGQPQH